This T cell receptor beta chain was recorded in a study of blood T cells in healthy people across ages. With a J-beta primer mix and a sample-barcoded 5' primer, a second PCR ran 7 to 11 cycles. TCRdb fed the 5' RACE reads into MiXCR, producing one record per CDR3 protein. The sample has about 1.4 million distinct CDR3 sequences, 59% seen once; the top ten hold 5.5% to 8%. V was pared by 6 bases and J by 2 bases, with 14 bases between. This CDR3 has 14 residues. Germline-derived CDR1 and CDR2 are MNHEY and SVGEGT. Sequenced input: blood. The chain couples TRBV6-2 or TRBV6-3 to TRBJ2-7; the D call may be TRBD1 or TRBD2 (5 bases each). This sequence originates from a man younger than 35 in good health. The CDR3 DNA is TGTGCCAGCAGACGGGACGCCCTAACCTACGAGCAGTACTTC. Translation gives CASRRDALTYEQYF.